The 9 T cell receptor beta chains reported below all come from one sample, sequenced in a study of monozygotic twins with inflammatory bowel disease. TCRdb re-called the 5' RACE reads and catalogs CDR3 proteins one per entry, DNA excluded. This table holds about 330,000 distinct CDR3 sequences. Sequencing was done on a sample of blood. The receptor set was obtained from a human donor with ulcerative colitis or Crohn's disease, or a healthy co-twin of an affected twin (not recorded which).

The CDR3 protein is CASSLQGQATEAFF. V and J are TRBV5-1 and TRBJ1-1. Germline V CDR1 and CDR2: SGHRS, YFSETQ. The length of the CDR3 is 14 residues.

The gene calls are TRBV29-1 and TRBJ1-3. CDR1 and CDR2 from the germline V gene are SQVTM and ANQGSEA. The length of the CDR3 is 11 residues. This chain's CDR3 is CSVDMGNTIYF.

V usage is TRBV18 and J usage is TRBJ1-2. This CDR3 comprises 14 residues. The germline V gene encodes CDR1 KGHSH and CDR2 LQKENI. CDR3 protein: CASSVRRSNYGYTF.

The chain couples TRBV20-1 to TRBJ2-5; TCRdb designates TRBD1, a call that cannot be tested without DNA. The CDR3 extends over 13 amino acids. Per the germline V gene, CDR1 is DFQATT and CDR2 is SNEGSKA (reference sequence). CDR3 sequence reads: CSALQGAGETQYF.

This chain connects TRBV19 to TRBJ1-5. The germline CDR1 and CDR2 sequences are LNHDA and SQIVND (reference sequence). This CDR3 has 15 amino acids. CDR3 residues: CASSSIGGGNQPQHF.

This chain uses TRBV3-1 with TRBJ2-6. The CDR3 runs to 13 residues. From germline, CDR1 is LGHDT and CDR2 YNNKEL (reference sequence). Here the CDR3 reads CASSQAGASVLTF.

The chain is built from TRBV20-1 and TRBJ2-1. The germline V gene encodes CDR1 DFQATT and CDR2 SNEGSKA (reference sequence). The CDR3 is made up of 14 amino acids. The CDR3 loop is CSANDGSSYNEQFF.

The chain joins TRBV2 to TRBJ2-1. Germline-derived CDR1 and CDR2 are SNHLY and FYNNEI. The CDR3 is 13 residues long. The CDR3 loop reads CASSVILYNEQFF. The whole variable domain, remainder taken from reference TRBV2 and TRBJ2-1, is EPEVTQTPSHQVTQMGQEVILRCVPISNHLYFYWYRQILGQKVEFLVSFYNNEISEKSEIFDDQFSVERPDGSNFTLKIRSTKLEDSAMYFCASSVILYNEQFFGPGTRLTVL.

This CDR3 reads CATQGKSSYEQYF. The chain links TRBV15 to TRBJ2-7; TCRdb selects TRBD1, and the lack of DNA leaves this call unchecked. Germline-derived CDR1 and CDR2 are LNHNV and YYDKDF (reference sequence). The CDR3 runs to 13 residues.